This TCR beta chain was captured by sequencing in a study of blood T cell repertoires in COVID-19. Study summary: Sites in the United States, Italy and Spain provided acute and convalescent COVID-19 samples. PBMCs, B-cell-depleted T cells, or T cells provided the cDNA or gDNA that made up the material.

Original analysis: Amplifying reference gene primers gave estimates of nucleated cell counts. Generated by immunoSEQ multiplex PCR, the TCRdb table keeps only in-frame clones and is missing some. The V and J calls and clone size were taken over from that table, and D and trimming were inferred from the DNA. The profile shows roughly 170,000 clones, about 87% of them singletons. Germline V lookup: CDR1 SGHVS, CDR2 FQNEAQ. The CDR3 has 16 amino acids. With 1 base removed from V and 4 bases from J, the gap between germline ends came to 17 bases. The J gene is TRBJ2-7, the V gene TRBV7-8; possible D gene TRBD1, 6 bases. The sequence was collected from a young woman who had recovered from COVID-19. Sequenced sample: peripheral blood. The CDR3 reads CASSLVRGPSKYEQYF. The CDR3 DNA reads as TGTGCCAGCAGCTTAGTCAGGGGCCCATCAAAATACGAGCAGTACTTC.